The 5 T cell receptor beta chains below were found in one sample sequenced in a study of blood T cell repertoires in COVID-19. The repertoire was sequenced with immunoSEQ multiplex PCR; TCRdb's copy has only in-frame clones and lacks some. Of about 34,000 clones in the sample, 85% were seen once. Sequenced material: peripheral blood. These receptor sequences come from a human donor with acute or convalescent COVID-19. The donor label of this sample is uncertain.

This clone was picked up one time. CDR3 in DNA: TGTGCCTGGATGAGGACAGTCATGAACACTGAAGCTTTCTTT. This translates into CAWMRTVMNTEAFF. V is TRBV30 and J is TRBJ1-1; D might be TRBD1 (6 bases). This CDR3 is built from 14 residues. V lost 4 bases and J lost 0, with 12 bases in between. Germline loops: CDR1 GTSNPN, CDR2 SVGIG (reference sequence).

There are a few counts of this clone. The chain joins TRBV18 to TRBJ1-2; D not resolved. Germline V gene sequence: CDR1 KGHSH, CDR2 LQKENI. This CDR3 is built from 14 residues. V lost 2 bases, J lost 8 bases, and 15 bases lay in between. CDR3 amino acids: CASSPGNRAMGYTF. The CDR3 region has the DNA TGTGCCAGCTCACCAGGAAACAGAGCTATGGGCTACACCTTC.

V and J are TRBV28 and TRBJ1-1; no clear D gene. The V gene's germline CDR1 is MDHEN and CDR2 SYDVKM. V was cut by 1 base and J by 0 bases, with 6 bases left in between. The CDR3 runs to 14 residues. CDR3 DNA sequence: TGTGCCAGCAGTTTATTTTCCATGAACACTGAAGCTTTCTTT. As protein: CASSLFSMNTEAFF.

This chain links TRBV5-5 with TRBJ2-2; D gene uncertain. The CDR3 covers 13 residues. Germline-derived CDR1 and CDR2 are SGHKS and YYEKEE (reference sequence). The V end was cut by 7 bases, the J end by 2 bases, with 9 bases between. CDR3 sequence (DNA): TGTGCCAGCGTACACAGCAACACCGGGGAGCTGTTTTTT. This encodes CASVHSNTGELFF. The full variable domain, in which reference TRBV5-5 and TRBJ2-2 provide the parts outside the CDR3, is DAGVTQSPTHLIKTRGQQVTLRCSPISGHKSVSWYQQVLGQGPQFIFQYYEKEERGRGNFPDRFSARQFPNYSSELNVNALLLGDSALYLCASVHSNTGELFFGEGSRLTVL.

The J gene is TRBJ2-7, the V gene TRBV7-2; maybe TRBD1 (5 bases). The V gene lost 5 bases and the J gene lost 3 bases, with 14 bases spanning the gap. Looked up from germline, CDR1 is SGHTA and CDR2 is FQGNSA. The CDR3 has 14 residues. This CDR3 reads CASSLKGSDYEQYF. The CDR3 DNA reads as TGTGCCAGCAGCCTAAAGGGGTCTGACTACGAGCAGTACTTC.